The source of this T cell receptor beta chain is a study of cytotoxic CD8 clonotypes in ibrutinib-treated CLL. Background on the study: Response material was collected after a median 12 months of treatment, range 6 to 36. There were, on average, roughly 260,000 productive templates and 85,000 to 95,000 productive rearrangements per sample. Points from the study as a whole: Stable or contracted on treatment, public clonotypes were also uncommon. A rise in clonality was seen at ibrutinib response, and a fall back toward baseline was seen at progression.

Sequenced by immunoSEQ multiplex PCR; TCRdb stores in-frame clones only, minus some. The sample contains about 50,000 clones, roughly 63% of which appear only once. Trimming removed 6 bases at V and 7 bases at J, with 18 bases between. This CDR3 is 14 amino acids long. Germline lookup yields CDR1 SNHLY and CDR2 FYNNEI. This clone showed up just a few times. Antigen specificity is unknown. The chain has TRBV2 and TRBJ1-2; no clear D. This TCR was recovered from a human donor with chronic lymphocytic leukemia. Specimen: PBMCs, collected after 24 months of ibrutinib treatment. The CDR3 bases are TGTGCCAGCAGGGCCCCGATGGCAGGCGTTGGCTACACCTTC. Its translation is CASRAPMAGVGYTF.